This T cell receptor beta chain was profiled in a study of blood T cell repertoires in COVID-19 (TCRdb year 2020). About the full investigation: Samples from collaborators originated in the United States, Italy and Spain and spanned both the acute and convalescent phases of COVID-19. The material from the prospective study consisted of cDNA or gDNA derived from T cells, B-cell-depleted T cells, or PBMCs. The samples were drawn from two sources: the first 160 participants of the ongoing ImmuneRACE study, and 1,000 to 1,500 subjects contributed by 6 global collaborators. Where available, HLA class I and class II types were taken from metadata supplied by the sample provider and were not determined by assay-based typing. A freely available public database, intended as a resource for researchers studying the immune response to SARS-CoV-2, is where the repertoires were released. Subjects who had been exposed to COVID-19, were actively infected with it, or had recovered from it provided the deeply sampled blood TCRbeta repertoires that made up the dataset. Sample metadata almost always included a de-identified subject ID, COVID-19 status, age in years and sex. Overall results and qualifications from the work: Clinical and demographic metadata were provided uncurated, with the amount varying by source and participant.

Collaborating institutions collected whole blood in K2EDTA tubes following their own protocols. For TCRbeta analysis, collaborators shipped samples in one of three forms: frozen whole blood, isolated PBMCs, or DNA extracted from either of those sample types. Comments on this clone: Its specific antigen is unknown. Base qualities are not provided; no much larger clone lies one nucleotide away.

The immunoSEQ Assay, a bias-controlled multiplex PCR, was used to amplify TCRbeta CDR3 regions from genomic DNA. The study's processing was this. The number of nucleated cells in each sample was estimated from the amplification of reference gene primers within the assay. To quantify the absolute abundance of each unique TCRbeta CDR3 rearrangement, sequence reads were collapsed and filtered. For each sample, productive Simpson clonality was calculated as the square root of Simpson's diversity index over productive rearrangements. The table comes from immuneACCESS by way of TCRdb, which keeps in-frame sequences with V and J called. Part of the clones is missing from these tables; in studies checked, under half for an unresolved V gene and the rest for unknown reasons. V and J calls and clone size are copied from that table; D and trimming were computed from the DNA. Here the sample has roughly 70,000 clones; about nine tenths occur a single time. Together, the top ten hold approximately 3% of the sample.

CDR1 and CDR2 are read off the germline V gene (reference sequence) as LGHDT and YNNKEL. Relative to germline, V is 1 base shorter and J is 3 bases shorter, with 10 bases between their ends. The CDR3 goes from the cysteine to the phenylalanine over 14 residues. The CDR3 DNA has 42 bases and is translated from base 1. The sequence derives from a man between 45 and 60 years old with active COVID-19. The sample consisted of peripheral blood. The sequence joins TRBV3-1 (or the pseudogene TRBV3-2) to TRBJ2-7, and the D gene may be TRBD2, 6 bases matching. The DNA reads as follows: TGTGCCAGCAGCCAAGCCGGGACTTTCTACGAGCAGTACTTC. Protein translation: CASSQAGTFYEQYF.